This TCR beta chain is drawn from a study of T-cell memory formation after mild COVID-19. As to this clonotype: Its antigen is not identified.

With constant-segment primers, 5'RACE yielded cDNA libraries of TCR alpha and TCR beta that carried sample barcodes and UMIs. In TCRdb, the 5' RACE reads were re-called with MiXCR into one record per CDR3 protein. Of roughly 130,000 distinct CDR3 sequences detected, about 15% appear once; the ten largest clones hold approximately 5%. Overall study findings and caveats: Balance between CD4 and CD8 was seen in clones contracting day 15 to 85, and a CD4+ lean was seen in later expanders. Prior to infection, memory already included some responding clones, suggesting cross-reactive memory joined.

Sequenced input: PBMCs or a T cell subset sorted from them (not recorded which). This TCR came from a man between 18 and 35 years old who had mild COVID-19 (a few samples of this study predate the infection). Cell type and time point are not known.

The CDR3 region has the DNA TGCGCCAGCAGCGGGGTGGATTTGGGTGAGCAGTTCTTC. Amino acids: CASSGVDLGEQFF. The chain combines TRBV5-1 with TRBJ2-1; D ambiguous. Germline-derived CDR1 and CDR2 are SGHRS and YFSETQ. V shed 4 bases and J shed 9 bases, with 14 bases lying between them. The CDR3 is 13 residues long.